This T cell receptor beta chain was documented in a study of graft-versus-host responses after intestinal transplantation. Study conclusions and caveats: The recipient marrow held GvH clones, and some of them showed up first in ileum or blood.

Worth noting for this clone: Its antigen is currently unknown.

TCRdb's copy holds only in-frame clones and misses some; the assay was immunoSEQ multiplex PCR. Found here are tens of thousands of clones, around 92% of them singletons; the top ten hold 0.38%. V lost 0 bases and J lost 7, with 22 bases in between. The CDR3 is made up of 17 amino acids. CDR1 is LGHNA and CDR2 is YSLEER in the germline V gene. This sample comprised unstimulated CD4+ T cells sorted from spleen or lymph node cells, obtained before transplant. The TCR comes from a human donor who was the organ donor for an intestinal transplant. This chain uses TRBV4-3 with TRBJ2-7, with unresolved D. The CDR3 is CASSQEWYGVYVTEQYF. As DNA, the CDR3 is TGCGCCAGCAGCCAAGAGTGGTACGGAGTTTACGTAACGGAGCAGTACTTC.